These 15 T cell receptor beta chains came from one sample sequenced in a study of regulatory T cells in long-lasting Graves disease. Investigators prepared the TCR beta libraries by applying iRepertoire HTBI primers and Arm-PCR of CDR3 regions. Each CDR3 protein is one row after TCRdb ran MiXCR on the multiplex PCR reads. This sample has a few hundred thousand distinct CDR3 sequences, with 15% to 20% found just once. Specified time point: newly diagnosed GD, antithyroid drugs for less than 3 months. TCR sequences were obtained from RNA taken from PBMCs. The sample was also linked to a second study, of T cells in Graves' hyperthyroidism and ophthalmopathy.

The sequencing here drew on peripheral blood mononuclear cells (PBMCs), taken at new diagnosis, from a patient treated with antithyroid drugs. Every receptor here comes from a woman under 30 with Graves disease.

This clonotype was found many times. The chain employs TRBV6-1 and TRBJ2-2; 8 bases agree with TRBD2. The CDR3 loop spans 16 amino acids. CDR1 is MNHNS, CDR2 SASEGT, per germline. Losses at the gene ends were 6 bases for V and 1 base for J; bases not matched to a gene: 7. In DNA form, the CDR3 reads TGTGCCAGCAGCGGCCCAGCGGGAGTGAACACCGGGGAGCTGTTTTTT. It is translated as CASSGPAGVNTGELFF.

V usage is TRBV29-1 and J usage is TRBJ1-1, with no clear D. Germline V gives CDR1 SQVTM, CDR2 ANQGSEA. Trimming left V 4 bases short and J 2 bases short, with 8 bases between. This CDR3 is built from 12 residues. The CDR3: CSVVEGNTEAFF. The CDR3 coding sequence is TGCAGCGTTGTTGAGGGAAACACTGAAGCTTTCTTT.

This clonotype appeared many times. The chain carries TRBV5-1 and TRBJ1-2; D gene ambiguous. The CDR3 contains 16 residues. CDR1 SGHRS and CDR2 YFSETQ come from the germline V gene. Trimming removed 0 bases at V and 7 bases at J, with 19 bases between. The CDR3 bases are TGCGCCAGCAGCTTGGAATGGAGCCAAGTTGAGAGTGGCTACACCTTC. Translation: CASSLEWSQVESGYTF.

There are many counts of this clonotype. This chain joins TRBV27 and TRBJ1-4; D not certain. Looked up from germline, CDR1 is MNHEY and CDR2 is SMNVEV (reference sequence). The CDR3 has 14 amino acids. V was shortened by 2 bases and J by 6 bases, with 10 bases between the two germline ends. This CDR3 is CASSLAGIDEKLFF. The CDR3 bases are TGTGCCAGCAGTTTAGCGGGTATTGATGAAAAACTGTTTTTT.

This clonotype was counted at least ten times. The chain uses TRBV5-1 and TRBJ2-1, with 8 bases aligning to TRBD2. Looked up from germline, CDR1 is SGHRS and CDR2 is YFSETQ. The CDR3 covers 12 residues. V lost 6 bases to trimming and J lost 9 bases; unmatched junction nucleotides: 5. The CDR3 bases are TGCGCCAGCAACGGGGGGGCCGGTGAGCAGTTCTTC. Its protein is CASNGGAGEQFF.

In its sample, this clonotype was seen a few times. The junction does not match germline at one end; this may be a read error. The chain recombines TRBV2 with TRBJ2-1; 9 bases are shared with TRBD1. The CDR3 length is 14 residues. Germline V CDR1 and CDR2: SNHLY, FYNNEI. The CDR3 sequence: CASKSGQGIDEQLF. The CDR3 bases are TGTGCCAGCAAAAGTGGACAGGGGATCGATGAGCAGCTCTTC.

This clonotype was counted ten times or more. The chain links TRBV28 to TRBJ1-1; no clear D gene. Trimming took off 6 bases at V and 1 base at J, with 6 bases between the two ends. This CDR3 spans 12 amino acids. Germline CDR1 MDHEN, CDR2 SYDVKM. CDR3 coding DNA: TGTGCCAGCAGGGCCCCGAACACTGAAGCTTTCTTT. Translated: CASRAPNTEAFF.

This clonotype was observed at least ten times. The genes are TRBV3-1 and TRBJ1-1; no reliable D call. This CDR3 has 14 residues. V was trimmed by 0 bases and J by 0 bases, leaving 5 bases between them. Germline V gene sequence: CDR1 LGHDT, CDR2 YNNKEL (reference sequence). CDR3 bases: TGTGCCAGCAGCCAAGATGCGTTGAACACTGAAGCTTTCTTT. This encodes CASSQDALNTEAFF.

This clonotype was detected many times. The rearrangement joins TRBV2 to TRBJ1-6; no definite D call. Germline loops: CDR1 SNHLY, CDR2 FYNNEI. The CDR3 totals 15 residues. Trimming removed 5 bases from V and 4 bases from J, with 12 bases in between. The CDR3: CASSSGRTYNSPLHF. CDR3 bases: TGTGCCAGCAGTTCCGGACGTACGTATAATTCACCCCTCCACTTT.

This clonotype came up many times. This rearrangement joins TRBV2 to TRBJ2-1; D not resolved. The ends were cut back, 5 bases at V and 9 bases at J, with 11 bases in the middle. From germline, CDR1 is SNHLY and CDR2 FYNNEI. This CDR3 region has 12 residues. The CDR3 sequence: CASSLSLGEQFF. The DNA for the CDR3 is TGTGCCAGCAGTCTTAGCTTGGGTGAGCAGTTCTTC.

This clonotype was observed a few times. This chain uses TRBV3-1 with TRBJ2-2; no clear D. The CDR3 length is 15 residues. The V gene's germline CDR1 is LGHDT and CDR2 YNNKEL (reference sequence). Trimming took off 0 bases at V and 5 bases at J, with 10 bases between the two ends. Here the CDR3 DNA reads TGTGCCAGCAGCCAAGATGGTGTGGGGACCGGGGAGCTGTTTTTT. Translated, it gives CASSQDGVGTGELFF.

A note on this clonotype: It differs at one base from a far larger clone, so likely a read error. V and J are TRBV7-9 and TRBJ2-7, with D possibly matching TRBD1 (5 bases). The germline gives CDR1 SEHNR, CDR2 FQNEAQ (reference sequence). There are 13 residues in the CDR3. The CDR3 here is CVSSLDSSYEQYF. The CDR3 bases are TGTGTCAGCAGCTTAGACAGCTCCTACGAGCAGTACTTC. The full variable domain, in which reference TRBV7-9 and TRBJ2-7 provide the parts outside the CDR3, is DTGVSQNPRHKITKRGQNVTFRCDPISEHNRLYWYRQTLGQGPEFLTYFQNEAQLEKSRLLSDRFSAERPKGSFSTLEIQRTEQGDSAMYLCVSSLDSSYEQYFGPGTRLTVT.

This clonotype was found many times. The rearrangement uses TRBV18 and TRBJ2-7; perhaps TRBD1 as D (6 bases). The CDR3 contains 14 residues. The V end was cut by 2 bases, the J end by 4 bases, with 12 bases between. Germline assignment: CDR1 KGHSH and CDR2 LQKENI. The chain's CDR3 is CASSPTPQGYEQYF. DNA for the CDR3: TGTGCCAGCTCACCAACTCCGCAGGGGTACGAGCAGTACTTC.

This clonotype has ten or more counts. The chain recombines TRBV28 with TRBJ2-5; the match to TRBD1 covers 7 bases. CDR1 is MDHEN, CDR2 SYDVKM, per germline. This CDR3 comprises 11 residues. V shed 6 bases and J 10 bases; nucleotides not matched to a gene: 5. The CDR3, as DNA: TGTGCCAGCAGCGACAGGGCCCACCAGTACTTC. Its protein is CASSDRAHQYF.

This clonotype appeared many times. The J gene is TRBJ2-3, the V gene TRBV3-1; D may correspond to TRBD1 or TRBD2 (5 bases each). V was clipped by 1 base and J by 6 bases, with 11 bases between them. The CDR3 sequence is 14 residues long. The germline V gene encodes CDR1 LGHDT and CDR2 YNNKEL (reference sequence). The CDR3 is CASSQGHRGDTQYF. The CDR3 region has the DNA TGTGCCAGCAGCCAAGGACACCGGGGCGATACGCAGTATTTT.